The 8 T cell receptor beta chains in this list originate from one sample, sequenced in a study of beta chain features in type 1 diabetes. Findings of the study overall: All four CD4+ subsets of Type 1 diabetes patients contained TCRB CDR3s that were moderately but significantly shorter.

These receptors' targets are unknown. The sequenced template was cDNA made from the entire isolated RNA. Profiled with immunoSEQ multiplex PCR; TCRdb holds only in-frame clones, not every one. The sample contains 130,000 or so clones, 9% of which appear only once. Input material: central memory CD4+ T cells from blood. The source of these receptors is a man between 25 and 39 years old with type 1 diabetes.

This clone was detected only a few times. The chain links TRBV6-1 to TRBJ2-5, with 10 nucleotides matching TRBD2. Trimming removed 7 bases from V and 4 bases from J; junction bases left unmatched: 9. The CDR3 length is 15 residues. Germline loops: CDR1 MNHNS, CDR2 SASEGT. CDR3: CASTKGASGGETQYF. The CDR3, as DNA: TGTGCCAGCACCAAAGGGGCTAGCGGGGGAGAGACCCAGTACTTC.

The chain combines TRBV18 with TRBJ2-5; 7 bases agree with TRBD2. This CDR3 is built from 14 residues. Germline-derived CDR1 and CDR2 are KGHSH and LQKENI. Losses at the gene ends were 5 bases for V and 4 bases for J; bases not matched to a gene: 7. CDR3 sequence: CASSNSGPGETQYF. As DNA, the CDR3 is TGTGCCAGCTCAAATAGCGGGCCGGGAGAGACCCAGTACTTC.

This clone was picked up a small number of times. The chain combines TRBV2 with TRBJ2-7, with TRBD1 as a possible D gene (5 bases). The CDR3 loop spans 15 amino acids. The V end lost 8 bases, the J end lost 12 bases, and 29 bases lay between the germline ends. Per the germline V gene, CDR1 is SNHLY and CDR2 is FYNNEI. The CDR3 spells CASEDATVRRGMGYF. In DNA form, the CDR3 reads TGTGCCAGCGAAGACGCTACCGTAAGAAGGGGCATGGGGTACTTC.

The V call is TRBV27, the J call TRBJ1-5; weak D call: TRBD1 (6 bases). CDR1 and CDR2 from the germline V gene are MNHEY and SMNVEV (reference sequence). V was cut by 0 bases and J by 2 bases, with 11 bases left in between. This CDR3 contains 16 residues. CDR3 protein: CASSLSGAGGNQPQHF. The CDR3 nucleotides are TGTGCCAGCAGTTTATCGGGGGCAGGGGGCAATCAGCCCCAGCATTTT.

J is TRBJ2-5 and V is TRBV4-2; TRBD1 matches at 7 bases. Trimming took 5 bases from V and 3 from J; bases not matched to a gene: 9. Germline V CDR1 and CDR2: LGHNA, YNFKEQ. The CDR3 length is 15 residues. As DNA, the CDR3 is TGTGCCAGCAGCTACTGGGACAGAAGGGAAGAGACCCAGTACTTC. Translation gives CASSYWDRREETQYF.

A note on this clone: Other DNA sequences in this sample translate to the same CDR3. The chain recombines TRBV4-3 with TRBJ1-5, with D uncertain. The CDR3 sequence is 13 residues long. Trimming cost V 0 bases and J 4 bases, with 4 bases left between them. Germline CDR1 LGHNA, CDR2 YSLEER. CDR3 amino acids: CASSQDRNQPQHF. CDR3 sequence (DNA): TGCGCCAGCAGCCAAGACCGGAATCAGCCCCAGCATTTT.

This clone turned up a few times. The CDR3 reads CASSPGFLYGYTF. The CDR3 DNA sequence: TGTGCCAGCAGCCCCGGTTTTTTGTACGGCTACACCTTC. The V gene is TRBV28, the J gene TRBJ1-2, with no clear D. The CDR3 runs 13 residues. The ends were cut back, 6 bases at V and 8 bases at J, with 16 bases in the middle. Germline V gives CDR1 MDHEN, CDR2 SYDVKM.

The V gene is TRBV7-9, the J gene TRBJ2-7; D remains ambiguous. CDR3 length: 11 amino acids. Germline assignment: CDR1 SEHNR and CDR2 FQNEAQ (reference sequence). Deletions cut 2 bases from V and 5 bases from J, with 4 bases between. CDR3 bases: TGTGCCAGCAGCTTATTTAACGAGCAGTACTTC. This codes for CASSLFNEQYF. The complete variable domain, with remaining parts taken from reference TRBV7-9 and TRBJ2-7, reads DTGVSQNPRHKITKRGQNVTFRCDPISEHNRLYWYRQTLGQGPEFLTYFQNEAQLEKSRLLSDRFSAERPKGSFSTLEIQRTEQGDSAMYLCASSLFNEQYFGPGTRLTVT.